The rows below give T cell receptor beta chains drawn from one sample of a study of quantifying T cell responses using KT2 cells. Using its own MiXCR run on the UMI-ligation and nested PCR reads, TCRdb lists one record per CDR3 protein. Among about 30,000 distinct CDR3 sequences, 6% to 9.5% were seen once, and the ten largest hold less than 20%. The specimen sequenced was PBMCs spiked with cells of the T cell clone KT2. These receptors were taken from a human donor. CDR3s include the opening cysteine and the closing phenylalanine or tryptophan. A D gene is named only where the DNA matches it firmly. Clone size is not always given. Where it is, it says once, few, many or a class for expanded clones.

clone_size d_call j_call v_call cdr3_aa cdr3_nt
many - TRBJ2-7 TRBV2 CASSNAAETYEQYF TGTGCCAGCAGTAATGCCGCGGAGACCTACGAGCAGTACTTC
many - TRBJ1-1 TRBV5-1 CASSLALAATEAFF TGCGCCAGCAGCTTGGCCTTGGCAGCTACTGAAGCTTTCTTT
many - TRBJ2-5 TRBV6-5 CASSYSGPNQETQYF TGTGCCAGCAGTTACTCGGGACCCAACCAAGAGACCCAGTACTTC
many TRBD2 TRBJ2-1 TRBV20-1 CSAISGAQYNEQFF TGCAGTGCTATTAGCGGGGCCCAATACAATGAGCAGTTCTTC
few - TRBJ2-2 TRBV20-1 CSAIKGDTGELFF TGCAGTGCTATCAAGGGGGACACCGGGGAGCTGTTTTTT
many - TRBJ2-3 TRBV20-1 CSARRWIWDGDTQYF TGCAGTGCTAGAAGGTGGATTTGGGATGGAGATACGCAGTATTTT
many - TRBJ2-3 TRBV2 CASSELPLPSTDTQYF TGTGCCAGCAGTGAACTCCCGCTCCCAAGCACAGATACGCAGTATTTT
- - TRBJ1-5 TRBV5-6 CASSGRGRGQPQHF TGTGCCAGCAGCGGCCGGGGGCGAGGGCAGCCCCAGCATTTT
- TRBD1 TRBJ2-6 TRBV3-1 CASSQGQGSGANVLANVLTF TGTGCCAGCAGCCAAGGACAGGGCTCTGGGGCCAACGTCCTGGCCAACGTCCTGACTTTC
many - TRBJ2-2 TRBV6-4 CASSDSGDTGELFF TGTGCCAGCAGTGACTCGGGGGACACCGGGGAGCTGTTTTTT
- - TRBJ2-1 TRBV28 CASSSTRGAGSYNEQFF TGTGCCAGCAGTTCTACCCGGGGGGCGGGATCCTACAATGAGCAGTTCTTC
- TRBD1 TRBJ2-5 TRBV12-3/TRBV12-4 CASSFGLGQGQETQYF TGTGCCAGCAGTTTCGGTCTAGGACAGGGACAAGAGACCCAGTACTTC
few TRBD1 TRBJ2-7 TRBV28 CASSSAGTGVDEQYF TGTGCCAGCAGTTCCGCCGGGACAGGGGTCGACGAGCAGTACTTC
few TRBD2 TRBJ2-7 TRBV7-9 CASSSDEAGGFYEQYF TGTGCCAGCAGCTCCGATGAGGCGGGAGGTTTTTACGAGCAGTACTTC
many - TRBJ1-2 TRBV29-1 CSVAGRERTYGYTF TGCAGCGTTGCGGGCAGGGAGAGGACTTATGGCTACACCTTC
many TRBD2 TRBJ2-1 TRBV20-1 CSARLVGWSGTEFF TGCAGTGCCCGACTTGTGGGGTGGAGCGGGACGGAGTTCTTC
many TRBD2 TRBJ2-1 TRBV6-2/TRBV6-3 CASSFSGNNEQFF TGTGCCAGCAGCTTCAGCGGGAACAATGAGCAGTTCTTC
many - TRBJ1-2 TRBV15 CATSRDFTGSYGYTF TGTGCCACCAGCAGAGATTTTACAGGGAGCTATGGCTACACCTTC
many - TRBJ1-1 TRBV11-1 CASSPCCRPPGLAEAFF TGTGCCAGCAGCCCCTGCTGTAGACCTCCAGGGTTGGCTGAAGCTTTCTTT
many - TRBJ1-2 TRBV7-9 CASSLAVESYGYTF TGTGCCAGCAGCTTAGCGGTGGAGTCCTATGGCTACACCTTC
many - TRBJ2-7 TRBV7-2 CASSPGQGLYEQYF TGTGCCAGCAGCCCCGGGCAAGGCCTATACGAGCAGTACTTC
many - TRBJ1-1 TRBV27 CASGGGGASLNTEAFF TGTGCCAGCGGTGGTGGGGGTGCCTCGTTGAACACTGAAGCTTTCTTT
- - TRBJ2-3 TRBV12-3/TRBV12-4 CASSFGGPGDTQYF TGTGCCAGCAGTTTCGGAGGGCCTGGAGATACGCAGTATTTT
few TRBD1 TRBJ1-5 TRBV7-8 CASSPRTGHQPQHF TGTGCCAGCAGCCCGCGGACAGGCCATCAGCCCCAGCATTTT
- - TRBJ2-7 TRBV27 CASGRSVAYEQYF TGTGCCAGCGGTAGATCCGTGGCCTACGAGCAGTACTTC
few TRBD2 TRBJ2-3 TRBV6-5 CASSKTSGASDTQYF TGTGCCAGCAGTAAGACTAGCGGGGCATCAGATACGCAGTATTTT
many - TRBJ2-2 TRBV18 CASSPLGQGAGELFF TGTGCCAGCTCACCACTGGGACAAGGGGCCGGGGAGCTGTTTTTT
many - TRBJ1-6 TRBV28 CASSLVLWSLHF TGTGCCAGCAGTTTGGTACTCTGGTCCCTCCACTTT
few TRBD2 TRBJ2-7 TRBV7-9 CASSLAVGLAGRSSYEQYF TGTGCCAGCAGCTTAGCGGTAGGTCTAGCGGGAAGAAGCTCCTACGAGCAGTACTTC
- - TRBJ1-5 TRBV27 CASSLTLLRNQPQHF TGTGCCAGCAGTTTGACGCTCCTGAGGAATCAGCCCCAGCATTTT
- TRBD1 TRBJ2-6 TRBV12-3/TRBV12-4 CASSRDRVSGANVLTF TGTGCCAGCAGCCGGGACAGAGTCTCTGGGGCCAACGTCCTGACTTTC
many - TRBJ1-6 TRBV29-1 CSVSTGTPNSPLHF TGCAGCGTTTCGACAGGTACACCCAATTCACCCCTCCACTTT
many - TRBJ1-2 TRBV12-3/TRBV12-4 CASSSTSGAVIYGYTF TGTGCCAGCAGCTCCACGTCGGGGGCAGTTATCTATGGCTACACCTTC